The 10 T cell receptor beta chains listed next were all sequenced from one sample in a study of T cell repertoires in cytomegalovirus infection. TCRdb called the reads again in MiXCR, with one record for every CDR3 protein. There are some 300,000 distinct CDR3 sequences in the sample; 9.6% occur only once, and around 2.4% lies in the top ten. The sample comprised PBMCs. The receptors were gathered from a human donor in good health (CMV status not recorded). Some clones in this sample may be carry-over from other donors' samples.

Many counts were recorded for this clonotype. This chain uses TRBV28 with TRBJ1-1; maybe TRBD1 (5 bases). The CDR3 extends over 16 amino acids. Per the germline V gene, CDR1 is MDHEN and CDR2 is SYDVKM. The ends were cut back, 6 bases at V and 4 bases at J, with 21 bases in the middle. CDR3 sequence reads: CASRRVGEAQLTEAFF. CDR3 sequence (DNA): TGTGCCAGCAGGAGGGTAGGGGAAGCTCAGCTCACTGAAGCTTTCTTT. Looking up the rest from reference TRBV28 and TRBJ1-1 gives the full variable domain: DVKVTQSSRYLVKRTGEKVFLECVQDMDHENMFWYRQDPGLGLRLIYFSYDVKMKEKGDIPEGYSVSREKKERFSLILESASTNQTSMYLCASRRVGEAQLTEAFFGQGTRLTVV.

This clonotype was counted at least ten times. The chain uses TRBV29-1 and TRBJ2-7; 10 bases are shared with TRBD1. The CDR3 totals 13 residues. CDR1 and CDR2 (germline): SQVTM, ANQGSEA. After removal of 5 bases from V and 2 bases from J, the junction contained 3 bases not matched to a gene. The CDR3 DNA is TGCAGCGTTCCCGGACAGGGGGCCTACGAGCAGTACTTC. Translated: CSVPGQGAYEQYF.

This clonotype occurred many times. The rearrangement uses TRBV2 and TRBJ2-3; a weak D match, TRBD2 (5 bases). This CDR3 has 15 amino acids. Trimming took off 3 bases at V and 0 bases at J, with 10 bases between the two ends. Germline CDR1 reads SNHLY; CDR2 reads FYNNEI. CDR3 coding DNA: TGTGCCAGCAGTGACGCGGGCTATAGCACAGATACGCAGTATTTT. Its translation is CASSDAGYSTDTQYF.

This chain uses TRBV15 with TRBJ2-1; D not resolved. Trimming pared 1 base from V and 4 bases from J, leaving 11 bases between. Germline CDR1 LNHNV, CDR2 YYDKDF (reference sequence). CDR3 length equals 15 residues. DNA of the CDR3: TGTGCCACCAGCAGAGCCACGATCTTATACAATGAGCAGTTCTTC. Translated: CATSRATILYNEQFF.

This clonotype showed up many times. This chain uses TRBV28 with TRBJ2-1, with 10 bases that match TRBD2. Per germline, CDR1 MDHEN and CDR2 SYDVKM. V gave up 4 bases and J gave up 0 bases; unmatched junction bases: 6. CDR3 length equals 17 residues. CDR3 sequence (DNA): TGTGCCAGCAGTTCAGCTAGCGGGGGAAGCTCCTACAATGAGCAGTTCTTC. This encodes CASSSASGGSSYNEQFF.

This clonotype came up many times. The chain links TRBV28 to TRBJ1-4; 8 bases are shared with TRBD1. Germline CDR1 and CDR2: MDHEN and SYDVKM. This CDR3 has 15 amino acids. V shed 6 bases, J shed 4 bases, and the junction held 7 bases outside the gene matches. The CDR3 nucleotides are TGTGCCAGCAGAACCCGGGACAGGCTTAATGAAAAACTGTTTTTT. Translation: CASRTRDRLNEKLFF.

This clonotype was found many times. The chain is built from TRBV29-1 and TRBJ1-5, with D possibly matching TRBD1 (5 bases). The length of the CDR3 is 13 residues. The V end was cut by 6 bases, the J end by 2 bases, with 11 bases between. Germline loops: CDR1 SQVTM, CDR2 ANQGSEA. Here the CDR3 DNA reads TGCAGCGTCTCCGGGGGAGGCAATCAGCCCCAGCATTTT. Its protein product is CSVSGGGNQPQHF.

This chain uses TRBV6-2 or TRBV6-3 with TRBJ2-1; D not resolved. The CDR3 contains 13 residues. The V end lost 0 bases, the J end lost 7 bases, and 7 bases lay between the germline ends. Germline V CDR1 and CDR2: MNHEY, SVGEGT. The DNA for the CDR3 is TGTGCCAGCAGTTACTCCCGGAGAAATGAGCAGTTCTTC. It is translated as CASSYSRRNEQFF.

This clonotype was observed at least ten times. The chain carries TRBV19 and TRBJ2-7; TRBD1 matches 7 bases. V was pared by 7 bases and J by 3 bases, with 9 bases of the junction left unmatched. The CDR3 covers 14 residues. The V gene's germline CDR1 is LNHDA and CDR2 SQIVND (reference sequence). CDR3 sequence reads: CASKETGLVYEQYF. The CDR3 region has the DNA TGTGCCAGTAAGGAGACAGGGTTAGTCTACGAGCAGTACTTC.

This clonotype was recorded at least ten times. One end of the junction varies from germline; a read error may be responsible. The gene calls are TRBV7-7 and TRBJ1-5; D remains unclear. The germline V gene encodes CDR1 SSHAT and CDR2 FNYEAQ (reference sequence). The CDR3 length is 13 residues. CDR3 coding DNA: TGTGCTAGCAGCCAAAGTGCCAATCAGCCCCAGCATTTT. This gives the protein CASSQSANQPQHF.